These 27 T cell receptor beta chains were all obtained from the same sample, sequenced in a study of shared clonotypes between healthy human individuals. Data came from immunoSEQ multiplex PCR; TCRdb stores just in-frame clones and leaves some out. The sample has 550,000 to 850,000 clones; less than 85% are singletons. The sample consisted of memory CD4+ T cells sorted from blood. Subset of the sample: CD45RA-negative fraction. The origin of the receptors is a woman between 25 and 40 years old in good health.

The chain combines TRBV9 with TRBJ1-4; 7 bases are shared with TRBD1. V was pared by 3 bases and J by 8 bases, with 4 bases of the junction left unmatched. Germline V gene sequence: CDR1 SGDLS, CDR2 YYNGEE. This CDR3 has 13 amino acids. CDR3 nucleotide sequence: TGTGCCAGCAGCGCGAACAGGGGCGAAAAACTGTTTTTT. It codes for CASSANRGEKLFF.

The chain has TRBV7-2 and TRBJ1-1; no firm D call. Germline CDR1 SGHTA, CDR2 FQGNSA. The V gene lost 6 bases and the J gene lost 5 bases, with 19 bases spanning the gap. This CDR3 is 15 amino acids long. Here the CDR3 reads CASRSSGRDGTEAFF. CDR3 in DNA: TGTGCCAGCAGATCCTCTGGGCGGGATGGGACTGAAGCTTTCTTT.

The V and J genes are TRBV30 and TRBJ1-4, with 7 bases that match TRBD1. The length of the CDR3 is 14 residues. V lost 1 base to trimming and J lost 7 bases; unmatched junction nucleotides: 6. Germline V CDR1 and CDR2: GTSNPN, SVGIG (reference sequence). DNA for the CDR3: TGTGCCTGGAGTGCGACAGGGCGGAGTGAAAAACTGTTTTTT. It specifies CAWSATGRSEKLFF.

This clone was recorded at least ten times. The rearrangement links TRBV19 to TRBJ2-1; D unclear. The CDR3 length is 17 residues. Germline V CDR1 and CDR2: LNHDA, SQIVND (reference sequence). V shed 1 base and J shed 6 bases, with 19 bases lying between them. The CDR3 coding sequence is TGTGCCAGTAGTATAGGTTCGGGCGGTGGGCCGGGCAATGAGCAGTTCTTC. Its translation: CASSIGSGGGPGNEQFF.

The chain combines TRBV11-2 with TRBJ1-5, with D perhaps matching TRBD1 (6 bases). CDR3 length equals 15 residues. Per germline, CDR1 SGHAT and CDR2 FQNNGV. V was pared by 1 base and J by 4 bases, with 11 bases between. The DNA for the CDR3 is TGTGCCAGCAGCTTAGTGGGGGCACCTAATCAGCCCCAGCATTTT. This encodes CASSLVGAPNQPQHF.

The rearrangement links TRBV7-9 to TRBJ1-5; 12 nucleotides line up with TRBD1. Trimming removed 0 bases from V and 1 base from J; junction bases left unmatched: 1. CDR1 and CDR2 (germline): SEHNR, FQNEAQ (reference sequence). This CDR3 spans 17 amino acids. In DNA form, the CDR3 reads TGTGCCAGCAGCTTAGCGGGGACAGGGGGCAGCAATCAGCCCCAGCATTTT. Its translation is CASSLAGTGGSNQPQHF.

Here the CDR3 reads CASSLGLAGLTDTQYF. The DNA of the CDR3 is TGCGCCAGCAGCCTCGGACTAGCGGGACTCACAGATACGCAGTATTTT. The V call is TRBV5-1, the J call TRBJ2-3; 12 bases align to TRBD2. Germline V CDR1 and CDR2: SGHRS, YFSETQ. V was clipped by 4 bases and J by 2 bases; unmatched bases: 5. There are 16 residues in the CDR3.

This chain connects TRBV7-3 to TRBJ2-3; 7 bases line up with TRBD2. CDR1 and CDR2 from the germline V gene are SGHTA and FQGTGA. This CDR3 is built from 14 residues. V dropped 6 bases and J dropped 4; count of bases not matched to a gene: 7. The CDR3 DNA reads as TGTGCCAGCAGGGTTGGACTAGATGCAGATACGCAGTATTTT. Translated: CASRVGLDADTQYF.

The gene calls are TRBV4-2 and TRBJ2-1; 11 positions agree with TRBD2. Trimming cost V 1 base and J 8 bases; bases outside gene matches: 10. The CDR3 sequence is 17 residues long. CDR1 is LGHNA, CDR2 YNFKEQ, per germline. The CDR3 bases are TGTGCCAGCAGCCAAGGCCACAGTAGCGGGAGGGCCTATGAGCAGTTCTTC. This codes for CASSQGHSSGRAYEQFF.

V and J are TRBV5-1 and TRBJ2-1; D not certain. This CDR3 has 13 amino acids. CDR1 is SGHRS, CDR2 YFSETQ, per germline. The ends were cut back, 4 bases at V and 6 bases at J, with 11 bases in the middle. The DNA of the CDR3 is TGCGCCAGCAGCGCCGGACCGAGCAATGAGCAGTTCTTC. Encoded protein: CASSAGPSNEQFF.

The chain is built from TRBV9 and TRBJ2-2; 10 bases are a match to TRBD2. Germline V CDR1 and CDR2: SGDLS, YYNGEE. Trimming removed 4 bases from V and 6 bases from J; junction bases left unmatched: 18. CDR3 length equals 19 residues. The CDR3 region is CASSPRVRLAGVQPGELFF. The CDR3, as DNA: TGTGCCAGCAGCCCCCGTGTTAGGCTAGCGGGAGTTCAGCCCGGGGAGCTGTTTTTT.

The chain uses TRBV28 and TRBJ2-7, with D possibly being TRBD2 (5 bases). The CDR3 totals 17 residues. The germline V gene has CDR1 MDHEN and CDR2 SYDVKM. V lost 1 base, J lost 3 bases, and 19 bases lay in between. The CDR3 nucleotides read TGTGCCAGCAGTTTATATAACTGGAGGAAGAGGGACTACGAGCAGTACTTC. This translates into CASSLYNWRKRDYEQYF.

In its sample, this clone was seen once. CDR3 nucleotide sequence: TGTGCCAGCAGCTTACCGGCAGGGGGTAACTATGGCTACACCTTC. It encodes CASSLPAGGNYGYTF. The gene calls are TRBV7-2 and TRBJ1-2; TRBD1 matches 7 bases. The V and J ends lost 2 bases and 1 base, in that order; junction bases with no gene match: 4. The CDR3 is 15 residues long. Germline V gives CDR1 SGHTA, CDR2 FQGNSA.

This clone was found a few times. The chain carries TRBV27 and TRBJ1-1; D gene unclear. The length of the CDR3 is 13 residues. CDR1 is MNHEY, CDR2 SMNVEV, per germline (reference sequence). Trimming removed 5 bases at V and 5 bases at J, with 12 bases between. The CDR3 bases are TGTGCCAGCAGTAAAACTTTAGGGACTGAAGCTTTCTTT. It is translated as CASSKTLGTEAFF.

With regard to this clone: Other DNA sequences within the sample encode an identical CDR3. The CDR3 reads CASSLDVNSGNTIYF. The CDR3 DNA sequence: TGCGCCAGCAGCTTGGACGTCAATTCTGGAAACACCATATATTTT. This rearrangement joins TRBV5-1 to TRBJ1-3; D call uncertain. The CDR3 extends over 15 amino acids. The V gene's germline CDR1 is SGHRS and CDR2 YFSETQ. Trimming took off 0 bases at V and 1 base at J, with 8 bases between the two ends.

CDR3 sequence reads: CASSPRRVGRPDEQFF. CDR3 nucleotides: TGTGCCAGCAGCCCCAGGAGGGTCGGGAGGCCCGATGAGCAGTTCTTC. The chain recombines TRBV7-8 with TRBJ2-1, with 7 bases identical to TRBD2. The CDR3 is 16 amino acids. V lost 5 bases and J lost 8; bases outside the gene matches: 15. Germline values: CDR1 SGHVS, CDR2 FQNEAQ.

The chain employs TRBV5-1 and TRBJ1-1; TRBD1 agrees at 9 bases. The germline V gene encodes CDR1 SGHRS and CDR2 YFSETQ. Trimming cost V 5 bases and J 3 bases; bases outside gene matches: 14. This CDR3 has 17 residues. The DNA of the CDR3 is TGCGCCAGCAGAGAGACAGGGGGAAGGATGTGGTACACTGAAGCTTTCTTT. Protein sequence: CASRETGGRMWYTEAFF.

This clone occurred a few times. CDR3 sequence (DNA): TGTGCCAGCAGTACGGGGGAGGGGCGTCAAGGGCAGTTCTTC. It yields the protein CASSTGEGRQGQFF. The rearrangement uses TRBV6-5 and TRBJ2-1, with 7 bases fitting TRBD2. Germline CDR1 is MNHEY and CDR2 is SVGAGI. The CDR3 spans 14 residues. Trimming at V came to 5 bases and at J to 12 bases, leaving 13 bases not matched to a gene.

Many counts were recorded for this clone. The chain uses TRBV6-1 and TRBJ1-1, with 7 bases that match TRBD1. The ends lost 6 bases at V and 4 bases at J; junction bases unmatched: 11. The CDR3 runs to 15 residues. Germline CDR1 MNHNS, CDR2 SASEGT. The DNA for the CDR3 is TGTGCCAGCAGGGGATCGGACAGGAGATCCACTGAAGCTTTCTTT. Its translation: CASRGSDRRSTEAFF.

The V and J genes are TRBV4-1 and TRBJ2-7, with no clear D. V was cut by 3 bases and J by 0 bases, with 6 bases left in between. There are 13 residues in the CDR3. Germline assignment: CDR1 MGHRA and CDR2 YSYEKL. The CDR3 sequence: CASSQSLSYEQYF. The CDR3 DNA follows: TGCGCCAGCAGCCAGAGCCTCTCCTACGAGCAGTACTTC.

As to this clone: Since a much larger clone is just one base distant, this may be a read error. The chain uses TRBV6-6 and TRBJ1-2; D possibly corresponds to TRBD1 (6 bases). Trimming took off 5 bases at V and 8 bases at J, with 15 bases between the two ends. The CDR3 covers 13 residues. CDR1 MNHNY and CDR2 SVGAGI come from the germline V gene (reference sequence). The CDR3 region is CASSRQGSIGYTF. The CDR3 bases are TGTGCCAGCAGTCGCCAGGGGAGCATAGGCTACACCTTC.

This clone occurred many times. The rearrangement joins TRBV19 to TRBJ2-3; D perhaps matches TRBD2 (6 bases). Per the germline V gene, CDR1 is LNHDA and CDR2 is SQIVND (reference sequence). Between the trimmed V and J ends, which lost 3 bases and 4 bases, there was a span of 17 bases. The CDR3 has 16 residues. The CDR3 protein is CASSIGGARSADTQYF. CDR3 coding DNA: TGTGCCAGTAGTATCGGAGGGGCAAGGTCGGCAGATACGCAGTATTTT.

A few counts support this clone. The rearrangement links TRBV19 to TRBJ2-7; TRBD2 might be the D (6 bases). V lost 5 bases and J 5 bases, leaving 16 bases between the germline ends. Germline CDR1 reads LNHDA; CDR2 reads SQIVND (reference sequence). This CDR3 has 14 amino acids. This chain's CDR3 is CASSSRDRINEQYF. The CDR3 DNA sequence: TGTGCCAGTAGTTCGCGGGATCGGATTAACGAGCAGTACTTC. Filled out from reference TRBV19 and TRBJ2-7, the complete variable domain reads DGGITQSPKYLFRKEGQNVTLSCEQNLNHDAMYWYRQDPGQGLRLIYYSQIVNDFQKGDIAEGYSVSREKKESFPLTVTSAQKNPTAFYLCASSSRDRINEQYFGPGTRLTVT.

The CDR3 region has the DNA TGTGCCAGCAGCTTGAGGGGGACTAGCGGTTCTCGAGGCGGGGAGCTGTTTTTT. Amino acids: CASSLRGTSGSRGGELFF. The genes are TRBV11-2 and TRBJ2-2, with 11 positions matching TRBD2. There are 18 residues in the CDR3. V lost 3 bases, J lost 7 bases, and 13 bases stayed unmatched. Germline assignment: CDR1 SGHAT and CDR2 FQNNGV. Full variable domain (remainder filled in from reference TRBV11-2 and TRBJ2-2): EAGVAQSPRYKIIEKRQSVAFWCNPISGHATLYWYQQILGQGPKLLIQFQNNGVVDDSQLPKDRFSAERLKGVDSTLKIQPAKLEDSAVYLCASSLRGTSGSRGGELFFGEGSRLTVL.

The chain joins TRBV4-1 to TRBJ1-2; D is perhaps TRBD1 (6 bases). The V gene's germline CDR1 is MGHRA and CDR2 YSYEKL. The CDR3 length is 14 residues. The V end lost 4 bases, the J end lost 3 bases, and 12 bases lay between the germline ends. The DNA of the CDR3 is TGCGCCAGCAGCCGACAGGTTGGGGACTATGGCTACACCTTC. Translated, it gives CASSRQVGDYGYTF.

V and J are TRBV5-8 and TRBJ2-2; 7 bases align to TRBD1. The CDR3 length is 16 residues. The V segment lost 5 bases and the J segment 0 bases; nucleotides outside the gene matches: 7. Germline V CDR1 and CDR2: SGHTS, YDEGEE. CDR3 sequence (DNA): TGTGCCAGCAGTTCCGGGACAGCGTCGAACACCGGGGAGCTGTTTTTT. Amino acid sequence: CASSSGTASNTGELFF.

The rearrangement uses TRBV5-6 and TRBJ1-1; 8 bases are a match to TRBD1. The J segment lost 0 bases and the V segment lost 1 base, leaving 14 bases of the junction unmatched. The CDR3 has 19 residues. Germline loops: CDR1 SGHDT, CDR2 YYEEEE. CDR3 DNA sequence: TGTGCCAGCAGCTTGAAGGAGACCAGACAGGGGAACTTGAACACTGAAGCTTTCTTT. This encodes CASSLKETRQGNLNTEAFF.